This T cell receptor (beta chain) was recorded in a study of CD8+ T cells in alopecia areata. RNA was isolated and reverse transcribed to cDNA, the sequencing template. Here immunoSEQ multiplex PCR was the method, and the copy in TCRdb shows in-frame clones only, minus some. Of about 98,000 clones in the sample, 35% to 50% are singletons; the top ten hold 0.75% to 0.9%. CDR3 length: 11 residues. V was clipped by 8 bases and J by 6 bases, with 10 bases between them. Germline values: CDR1 MNHEY, CDR2 SMNVEV (reference sequence). This receptor was obtained from a human donor with alopecia areata. The sample comprised CD4+ T cells sorted from blood. The V call is TRBV27, the J call TRBJ1-1; D not certain. This CDR3 is CASSNYAEAFF. As DNA, the CDR3 is TGTGCCAGCTCCAACTACGCTGAAGCTTTCTTT.